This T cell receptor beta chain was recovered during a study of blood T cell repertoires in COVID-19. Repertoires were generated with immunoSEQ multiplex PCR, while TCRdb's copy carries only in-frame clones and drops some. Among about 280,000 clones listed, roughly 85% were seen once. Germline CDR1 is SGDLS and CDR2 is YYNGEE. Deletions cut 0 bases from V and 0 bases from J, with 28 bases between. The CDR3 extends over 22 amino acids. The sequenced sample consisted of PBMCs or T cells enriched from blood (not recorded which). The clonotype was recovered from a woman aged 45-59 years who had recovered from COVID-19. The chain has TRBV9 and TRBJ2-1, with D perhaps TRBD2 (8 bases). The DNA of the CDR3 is TGTGCCAGCAGCGTAGGGCCAGGGGGGCAGCGGGAGACCCCGAGCTCCTACAATGAGCAGTTCTTC. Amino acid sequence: CASSVGPGGQRETPSSYNEQFF. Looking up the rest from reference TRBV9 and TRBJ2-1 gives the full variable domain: DSGVTQTPKHLITATGQRVTLRCSPRSGDLSVYWYQQSLDQGLQFLIQYYNGEERAKGNILERFSAQQFPDLHSELNLSSLELGDSALYFCASSVGPGGQRETPSSYNEQFFGPGTRLTVL.